A selection of T cell receptor beta chains follows, all from one sample in a study of human T cells and chemical hapten exposure. TCRdb recomputed calls from the RACE reads with MiXCR, one row per CDR3 protein. The sample lists 200,000 to 300,000 distinct CDR3 sequences, 8.6% occurring once. Material: whole blood, obtained in connection with sensitization to the hapten diphenylcyclopropenone (DPC). These receptors came from a woman in her forties with alopecia areata. Some clones in this sample may be carry-over from other donors' samples. Each CDR3 is given without its conserved first and last residue.

TRBV4-2,12,TRBJ1-6,ASSLWDGNSPLH
TRBV29-1,13,TRBJ1-1,SVSRVPAVHTEAF
TRBV28,10,TRBJ2-4,ASRGGTGIQY
TRBV7-9,13,TRBJ1-1,ASSLVGGEGTEAF
TRBV30,14,TRBJ2-7,AWSSGTPIFSYEQY
TRBV5-1,15,TRBJ2-6,ASSLEPGGSGANVLT
TRBV12-3/TRBV12-4,16,TRBJ2-6,ASTPHVGQGSGANVLT
TRBV10-2,14,TRBJ2-1,ASSLRGTSGSNEQF
TRBV6-4,12,TRBJ2-1,ASSGGNRMDEQF
TRBV24-1,14,TRBJ2-1,ATSPSGSRGENEQF
TRBV7-8,18,TRBJ2-3,ASSSRGRLAGVMGTDTQY
TRBV7-9,14,TRBJ1-1,ASSYIPFGGNTEAF
TRBV5-1,12,TRBJ1-6,ASSAGQDNSPLH
TRBV27,13,TRBJ1-5,ASSIDKYSNQPQH
TRBV7-9,12,TRBJ1-6,ASSFSGEYSPLH
TRBV6-5,11,TRBJ2-1,ASSYQQGHEQF
TRBV6-6,11,TRBJ2-7,ASRPTVEYEQY
TRBV7-2,13,TRBJ2-1,ASRASSSSYNEQF
TRBV7-8,11,TRBJ1-2,ASSWSHRGGYT
TRBV28,13,TRBJ1-3,ASFLDGSSGNTIY
TRBV6-2/TRBV6-3,11,TRBJ1-1,ASRPTANTEAF
TRBV20-1,12,TRBJ2-7,SAPGLAGSYEQY
TRBV15,13,TRBJ1-5,ATSRDLGRSQPQH
TRBV7-2,12,TRBJ2-7,ASSLGADSYEQY
TRBV7-2,15,TRBJ2-7,ASSLAGGGQNTYEQY